This T cell receptor (beta chain) came from a study of response to subunit inactivated influenza vaccine. This clonotype was detected many times. TCRdb processed the RT-PCR reads anew with MiXCR; each CDR3 protein has one entry. The table shows 800,000 to 1,000,000 distinct CDR3 sequences, with roughly 20% occurring only once. From germline, CDR1 is SGHVS and CDR2 FNYEAQ. V was shortened by 5 bases and J by 7 bases, with 17 bases between the two germline ends. This CDR3 contains 15 residues. Sample: PBMCs from blood, taken about 5 days after vaccination. This rearrangement joins TRBV7-6 to TRBJ1-4; D remains unclear. This sequence was found in a man aged 45 to 65 who received an inactivated influenza vaccine. CDR3 nucleotides: TGTGCCAGCAGCCCCGAGTACTCTCTTAGTGAAAAACTGTTTTTT. Protein sequence: CASSPEYSLSEKLFF.